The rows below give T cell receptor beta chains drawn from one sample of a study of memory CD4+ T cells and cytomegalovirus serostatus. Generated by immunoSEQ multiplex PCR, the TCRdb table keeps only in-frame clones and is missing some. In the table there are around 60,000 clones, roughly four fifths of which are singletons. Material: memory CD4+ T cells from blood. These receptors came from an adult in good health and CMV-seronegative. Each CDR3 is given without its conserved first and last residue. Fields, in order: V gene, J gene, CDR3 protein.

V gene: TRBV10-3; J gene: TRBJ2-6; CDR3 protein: AISESEQLVSGANVLT
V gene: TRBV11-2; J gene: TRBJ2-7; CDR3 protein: ASSLVWALSTYEQY
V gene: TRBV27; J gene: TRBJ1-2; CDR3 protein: ASSFREGSHGYT
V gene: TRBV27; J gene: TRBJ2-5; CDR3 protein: ASSFQGRGETQY
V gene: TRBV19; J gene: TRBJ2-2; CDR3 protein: ASRRTSGSTGELF
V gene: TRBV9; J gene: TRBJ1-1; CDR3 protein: ASSPSSRKTEAF
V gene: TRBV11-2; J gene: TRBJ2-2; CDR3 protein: ASSLGVAGELF
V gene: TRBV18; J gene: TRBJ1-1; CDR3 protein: ASSPQSDRGAF
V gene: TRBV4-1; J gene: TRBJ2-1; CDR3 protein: ASSHRLAGPYNEQF
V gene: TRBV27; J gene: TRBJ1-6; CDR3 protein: ASSPQGIDSPLH
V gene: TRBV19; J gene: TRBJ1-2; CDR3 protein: ASSKSREANYGYT
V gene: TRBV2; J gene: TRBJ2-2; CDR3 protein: ASSAVPPFGGAGELF
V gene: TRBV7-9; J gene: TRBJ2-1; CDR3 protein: ASSGLRGLAVYNEQF
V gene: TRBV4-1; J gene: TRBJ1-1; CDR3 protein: ASSQESTVNTEAF
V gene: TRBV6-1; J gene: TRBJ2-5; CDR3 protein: ASSTPGGGTETQY
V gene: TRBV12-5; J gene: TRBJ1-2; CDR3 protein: ASGSTRQGQDGYT
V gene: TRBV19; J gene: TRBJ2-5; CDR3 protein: ASSIGLAETQY
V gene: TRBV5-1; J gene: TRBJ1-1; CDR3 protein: ASRSGQLNTEAF
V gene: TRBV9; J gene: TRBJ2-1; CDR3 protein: ASSVAPQNYNEQF
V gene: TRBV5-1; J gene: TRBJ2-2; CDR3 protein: ASSFGLAGQGTGELF
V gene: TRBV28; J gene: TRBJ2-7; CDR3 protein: ATNKEGNYEQY
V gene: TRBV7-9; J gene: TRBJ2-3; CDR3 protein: ASTGGTGLKIDTQY